These 26 T cell receptor beta chains were all obtained from the same sample, sequenced in a study of neoadjuvant anti-PD-1 for oral cavity cancer. Time point: after neoadjuvant nivolumab, at surgical resection. This table comes from immunoSEQ multiplex PCR, and its TCRdb copy is limited to in-frame clones, with some not included. The sample consists of about 24,000 clones, approximately 26% of them appearing once. The sequenced sample was tumor tissue, obtained after nivolumab (anti-PD-1) treatment. The source of these receptors is a person between 35 and 79 years old with oral cavity squamous cell carcinoma.

This clone came up a few times. The chain carries TRBV2 and TRBJ1-2; D unresolved. CDR3 length: 12 residues. V was clipped by 7 bases and J by 7 bases, with 13 bases between them. The V gene's germline CDR1 is SNHLY and CDR2 FYNNEI. CDR3 residues: CASKSDERGYTF. CDR3 nucleotides: TGTGCCAGCAAGTCGGACGAGCGTGGCTACACCTTC.

This clone showed up just a few times. This chain joins TRBV27 and TRBJ1-1; 8 bases align to TRBD1. CDR1 is MNHEY and CDR2 is SMNVEV in the germline V gene (reference sequence). This CDR3 spans 15 amino acids. Trimming took 2 bases from V and 3 from J; bases not matched to a gene: 5. CDR3 loop: CASSLAGQVYTEAFF. CDR3 DNA: TGTGCCAGCAGTTTAGCGGGACAGGTATACACTGAAGCTTTCTTT.

The V and J genes are TRBV19 and TRBJ2-3; TRBD2 aligns across 11 bases. Germline loops: CDR1 LNHDA, CDR2 SQIVND (reference sequence). Unmatched junction bases numbered 16, after V lost 1 base and J lost 4 bases. This CDR3 contains 20 residues. This chain's CDR3 is CASSIVPLTGTSGGADTQYF. CDR3 DNA sequence: TGTGCCAGTAGTATAGTCCCCCTAACCGGGACTAGCGGCGGTGCAGATACGCAGTATTTT.

Here the CDR3 reads CASSSWGGVTEQYF. In DNA form, the CDR3 reads TGCGCCAGCAGCTCCTGGGGGGGTGTGACCGAGCAGTACTTC. The gene calls are TRBV5-1 and TRBJ2-7; TRBD2 matches 7 bases. J was trimmed by 6 bases and V by 3 bases; bases with no gene match: 9. Looked up from germline, CDR1 is SGHRS and CDR2 is YFSETQ. This CDR3 has 14 residues.

This clone was observed a handful of times. As DNA, the CDR3 is TGTGCCAGTAGTAAGGACCCTGGAGCCCCTAGCACAGATACGCAGTATTTT. This sequence encodes CASSKDPGAPSTDTQYF. This chain joins TRBV19 and TRBJ2-3; D remains ambiguous. The ends were cut back, 4 bases at V and 0 bases at J, with 17 bases in the middle. Germline loops: CDR1 LNHDA, CDR2 SQIVND (reference sequence). The CDR3 extends over 17 amino acids.

The chain has TRBV7-2 and TRBJ1-4, with a possible D match to TRBD1 (6 bases). V gave up 3 bases and J gave up 9 bases, with 11 bases separating them. Germline assignment: CDR1 SGHTA and CDR2 FQGNSA. The CDR3 totals 13 residues. The CDR3 loop is CASSFGQMKKLFF. CDR3 sequence (DNA): TGTGCCAGCAGCTTTGGACAGATGAAAAAACTGTTTTTT.

This clone was detected many times. Written as DNA, the CDR3 is TGTGCCAGCAGCTTAGCTTCAGGGGTCAATTCACCCCTCCACTTT. Amino acids: CASSLASGVNSPLHF. J is TRBJ1-6 and V is TRBV7-9, with D perhaps TRBD1 (6 bases). The V and J ends lost 0 bases and 7 bases respectively, with 10 bases between them. CDR1 SEHNR and CDR2 FQNEAQ come from the germline V gene (reference sequence). The length of the CDR3 is 15 residues.

This clone was seen a few times. The chain combines TRBV14 with TRBJ2-1; D unresolved. The V gene's germline CDR1 is SGHDN and CDR2 FVKESK. The CDR3 length is 13 residues. V shed 6 bases and J shed 4 bases, with 10 bases lying between them. DNA for the CDR3: TGTGCCAGCAGTCCTTCAGTATACAATGAGCAGTTCTTC. It encodes CASSPSVYNEQFF.

The CDR3 bases are TGCGCCAGCAGCCTCGGGACAAATACAGGTGGCTCCTACGAGCAGTACTTC. Protein product: CASSLGTNTGGSYEQYF. The V call is TRBV4-1, the J call TRBJ2-7, with a weak D call TRBD1 (6 bases). CDR3 length: 17 amino acids. Germline V gene sequence: CDR1 MGHRA, CDR2 YSYEKL. Trimming removed 4 bases at V and 0 bases at J, with 19 bases between.

This clone was observed a handful of times. The chain uses TRBV5-1 and TRBJ1-5; TRBD1 might be the D (5 bases). Germline lookup yields CDR1 SGHRS and CDR2 YFSETQ. V was cut by 4 bases and J by 4 bases, with 15 bases left in between. The CDR3 totals 15 residues. CDR3 sequence: CASSPEAGVNQPQHF. CDR3 in DNA: TGCGCCAGCAGCCCGGAGGCGGGGGTTAATCAGCCCCAGCATTTT.

A few counts support this clone. The rearrangement links TRBV10-3 to TRBJ2-1; TRBD2 matches 13 bases. The length of the CDR3 is 16 residues. Germline V gene sequence: CDR1 ENHRY, CDR2 SYGVKD. The trim removed 4 bases at V and 5 bases at J, leaving 5 bases unmatched. The CDR3 region has the DNA TGTGCCATCAGTGCCCTAACTAGCGGGGGGGACAATGAGCAGTTCTTC. Translation: CAISALTSGGDNEQFF.

V and J are TRBV30 and TRBJ1-1; no clear D. In germline, CDR1 is GTSNPN, CDR2 SVGIG (reference sequence). The CDR3 runs 12 residues. Trimming stripped 0 bases from V and 5 bases from J, with 7 bases between. CDR3 in DNA: TGTGCCTGGAGTGTAGGGCAGACTGAAGCTTTCTTT. Protein: CAWSVGQTEAFF. Together with reference TRBV30 and TRBJ1-1, the CDR3 gives the full variable domain: SQTIHQWPATLVQPVGSPLSLECTVEGTSNPNLYWYRQAAGRGLQLLFYSVGIGQISSEVPQNLSASRPQDRQFILSSKKLLLSDSGFYLCAWSVGQTEAFFGQGTRLTVV.

The chain is built from TRBV29-1 and TRBJ2-2; 8 nucleotides line up with TRBD1. Germline CDR1 reads SQVTM; CDR2 reads ANQGSEA. The length of the CDR3 is 13 residues. Trimming took 6 bases from V and 4 from J; bases not matched to a gene: 4. The CDR3: CSVGTGSTGELFF. CDR3 DNA sequence: TGCAGCGTCGGGACAGGAAGCACCGGGGAGCTGTTTTTT.

The chain uses TRBV7-3 and TRBJ1-1, with D hard to call. The V and J ends lost 5 bases and 2 bases respectively, with 6 bases between them. The CDR3 runs 12 residues. Per germline, CDR1 SGHTA and CDR2 FQGTGA. This CDR3 reads CASSKGNTEAFF. CDR3 coding DNA: TGTGCCAGCAGCAAGGGAAACACTGAAGCTTTCTTT.

This clone has a handful of counts. The CDR3: CATSRTSVVTIDEQFF. In nucleotides, the CDR3 is TGTGCCACCAGCAGAACTAGCGTAGTCACGATAGATGAGCAGTTCTTC. This chain uses TRBV15 with TRBJ2-1, with 7 bases lining up with TRBD2. The V gene's germline CDR1 is LNHNV and CDR2 YYDKDF (reference sequence). Trimming took 2 bases from V and 8 from J; bases not matched to a gene: 12. The CDR3 extends over 16 amino acids.

The gene calls are TRBV7-9 and TRBJ2-3; 8 bases match TRBD2. Trimming took 5 bases from V and 2 from J; bases not matched to a gene: 6. The CDR3 sequence is 15 residues long. From germline, CDR1 is SEHNR and CDR2 FQNEAQ (reference sequence). CDR3 DNA sequence: TGTGCCAGCAGCAGGAGTAGCGGGAACACAGATACGCAGTATTTT. It specifies CASSRSSGNTDTQYF.

This clone was recorded a few times. V and J are TRBV4-2 and TRBJ1-2, with D unclear. V was cut by 0 bases and J by 14 bases, with 13 bases left in between. Germline values: CDR1 LGHNA, CDR2 YNFKEQ. The CDR3 extends over 12 amino acids. CDR3 sequence: CASSQEGAAYTF. In DNA, the CDR3 is TGTGCCAGCAGCCAAGAGGGTGCAGCTTATACCTTC.

A few counts support this clone. Other DNA sequences within the sample encode an identical CDR3. The rearrangement uses TRBV30 and TRBJ1-2; D is perhaps TRBD1 (5 bases). The length of the CDR3 is 12 residues. Trimming shortened V by 5 bases and J by 0 bases, and 7 bases separated the two germline ends. Germline loops: CDR1 GTSNPN, CDR2 SVGIG (reference sequence). CDR3 in amino acids: CAWDRANYGYTF. DNA of the CDR3: TGTGCCTGGGACAGAGCTAACTATGGCTACACCTTC.

The chain uses TRBV12-5 and TRBJ2-1; D is uncertain. The germline CDR1 and CDR2 sequences are LGHNT and FRNRAP. The germline V and J ends were trimmed by 3 bases and 0 bases, with 9 bases remaining between them. CDR3 length: 15 residues. The CDR3: CASGFGSSSYNEQFF. CDR3 in DNA: TGTGCTAGTGGTTTTGGGTCGAGCTCCTACAATGAGCAGTTCTTC.

The chain joins TRBV5-1 to TRBJ2-7; D is undetermined. In germline, CDR1 is SGHRS, CDR2 YFSETQ. V was pared by 8 bases and J by 7 bases, with 22 bases between. This CDR3 is 14 amino acids long. The CDR3 spells CASMATARAREQYF. DNA for the CDR3: TGCGCCAGTATGGCCACTGCTAGGGCTCGGGAGCAGTACTTC.

J is TRBJ2-3 and V is TRBV4-2; 11 bases are shared with TRBD2. Germline values: CDR1 LGHNA, CDR2 YNFKEQ. Trimming cost V 5 bases and J 2 bases; bases outside gene matches: 6. This CDR3 is built from 16 residues. CDR3 loop: CASSTRLAGNTDTQYF. The CDR3 DNA reads as TGTGCCAGCAGCACCCGACTAGCGGGGAACACAGATACGCAGTATTTT.

The chain is built from TRBV10-3 and TRBJ2-7; D is ambiguous. The CDR3 covers 14 residues. The V and J ends lost 7 bases and 0 bases respectively, with 13 bases between them. CDR1 is ENHRY and CDR2 is SYGVKD in the germline V gene. For the CDR3, the DNA is TGTGCCATCACCTCGGATGCCAGCTCCTACGAGCAGTACTTC. Translation gives CAITSDASSYEQYF.

The chain uses TRBV28 and TRBJ2-5; D call uncertain. Germline CDR1 reads MDHEN; CDR2 reads SYDVKM. This CDR3 has 13 residues. V was cut by 5 bases and J by 0 bases, with 7 bases left in between. The CDR3 is CASSPPDQETQYF. The CDR3 region has the DNA TGTGCCAGCAGTCCACCAGACCAAGAGACCCAGTACTTC. The full variable domain, in which reference TRBV28 and TRBJ2-5 provide the parts outside the CDR3, is DVKVTQSSRYLVKRTGEKVFLECVQDMDHENMFWYRQDPGLGLRLIYFSYDVKMKEKGDIPEGYSVSREKKERFSLILESASTNQTSMYLCASSPPDQETQYFGPGTRLLVL.

This chain links TRBV6-6 with TRBJ2-5, with D possibly matching TRBD2 (5 bases). The V end lost 5 bases, the J end lost 5 bases, and 12 bases lay between the germline ends. Germline CDR1 reads MNHNY; CDR2 reads SVGAGI (reference sequence). The CDR3 is 13 amino acids. The CDR3 sequence: CASSSLGGETQYF. The CDR3 region has the DNA TGTGCCAGCAGTAGCCTCGGCGGGGAGACCCAGTACTTC.

This clone was picked up a small number of times. This chain connects TRBV29-1 to TRBJ1-1, with D tentatively TRBD1 (6 bases). V shed 7 bases and J shed 4 bases, with 13 bases lying between them. Germline CDR1 reads SQVTM; CDR2 reads ANQGSEA. This CDR3 is built from 12 residues. The CDR3 DNA sequence: TGCAGCGGCGCGGGGGCTGGCACTGAAGCTTTCTTT. It is translated as CSGAGAGTEAFF.

V usage is TRBV9 and J usage is TRBJ2-3, with D unresolved. CDR1 SGDLS and CDR2 YYNGEE come from the germline V gene. There are 14 residues in the CDR3. The ends were cut back, 4 bases at V and 6 bases at J, with 15 bases in the middle. This chain's CDR3 is CASSHGPDRDTQYF. Written as DNA, the CDR3 is TGTGCCAGCAGCCACGGGCCCGACCGCGATACGCAGTATTTT.